The 3 T cell receptor beta chains in this list originate from one sample, sequenced in a study of cytomegalovirus exposure and HLA in healthy donors. This PCR relied on a set of 60 Vbeta primers and 13 Jbeta primers. Profiled with immunoSEQ multiplex PCR; TCRdb holds only in-frame clones, not every one. The sample yields 150,000 or so clones, 75% to 80% seen once. What was sequenced was PBMCs. These receptors were taken from a man over 45 in good health and CMV-seropositive.

CDR3 nucleotides: TGTGCCAGCAGCTTAGCGGGACAGGGGTACGAGCAGTACGTC. Protein: CASSLAGQGYEQYV. The chain combines TRBV7-8 with TRBJ2-7; TRBD1 aligns across 10 bases. Germline V CDR1 and CDR2: SGHVS, FQNEAQ. Trimming took 0 bases from V and 4 from J; bases not matched to a gene: 0. The CDR3 covers 14 residues.

The J gene is TRBJ1-2, the V gene TRBV27, with TRBD1 matching 7 bases. The CDR3 length is 14 residues. The germline CDR1 and CDR2 sequences are MNHEY and SMNVEV (reference sequence). V was pared by 7 bases and J by 4 bases, with 9 bases of the junction left unmatched. The CDR3 loop reads CASISEGDSYGYTF. Here the CDR3 DNA reads TGTGCCAGCATCTCCGAGGGGGACAGCTATGGCTACACCTTC.

The rearrangement links TRBV6-1 to TRBJ1-5; 10 nucleotides match TRBD1. There are 15 residues in the CDR3. After removal of 3 bases from V and 7 bases from J, the junction contained 6 bases not matched to a gene. Germline V gene lookup returns CDR1 MNHNS and CDR2 SASEGT. This chain's CDR3 is CASSDQLGQGQPQHF. DNA for the CDR3: TGTGCCAGCAGTGACCAACTGGGACAGGGGCAGCCCCAGCATTTT.